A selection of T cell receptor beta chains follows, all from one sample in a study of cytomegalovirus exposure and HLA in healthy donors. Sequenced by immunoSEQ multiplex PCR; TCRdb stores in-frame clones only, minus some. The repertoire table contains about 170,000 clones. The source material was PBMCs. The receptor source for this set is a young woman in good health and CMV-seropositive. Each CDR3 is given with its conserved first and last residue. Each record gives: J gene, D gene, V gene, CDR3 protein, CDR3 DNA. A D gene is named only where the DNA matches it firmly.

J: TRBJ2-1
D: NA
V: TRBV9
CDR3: CASSVYYNEQFF
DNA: TGTGCCAGCAGCGTATATTACAATGAGCAGTTCTTC

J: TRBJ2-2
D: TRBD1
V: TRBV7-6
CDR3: CASSLGQVSGELFF
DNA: TGTGCCAGCAGCTTGGGACAGGTGTCTGGGGAGCTGTTTTTT

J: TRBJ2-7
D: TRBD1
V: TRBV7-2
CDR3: CASRPGTGVYEQYF
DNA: TGTGCCAGCAGACCCGGGACAGGAGTCTACGAGCAGTACTTC

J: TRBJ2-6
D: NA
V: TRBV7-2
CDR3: CASSSPGPVANVLTF
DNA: TGTGCCAGCAGCTCACCAGGTCCGGTAGCCAACGTCCTGACTTTC

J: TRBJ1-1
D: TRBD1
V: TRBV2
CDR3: CASSQQGKGTEAFF
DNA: TGTGCCAGCAGTCAACAGGGGAAGGGCACTGAAGCTTTCTTT

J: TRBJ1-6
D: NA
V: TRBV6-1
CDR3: CASNPSSSYNSPLHF
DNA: TGTGCCAGCAACCCTTCGAGCTCCTATAATTCACCCCTCCACTTT

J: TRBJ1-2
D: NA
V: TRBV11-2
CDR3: CASSLSLEGSNYGYTF
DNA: TGTGCCAGCAGCTTATCGCTGGAGGGTTCTAACTATGGCTACACCTTC

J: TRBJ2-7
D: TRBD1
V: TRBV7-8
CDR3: CASSLTGTGLHEQYF
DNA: TGTGCCAGCAGCTTAACCGGGACAGGGTTACACGAGCAGTACTTC

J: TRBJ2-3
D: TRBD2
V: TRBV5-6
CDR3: CASSLNLAGGADTQYF
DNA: TGTGCCAGCAGCTTGAACCTAGCGGGAGGTGCAGATACGCAGTATTTT

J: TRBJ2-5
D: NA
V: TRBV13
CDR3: CASSLMFSQETQYF
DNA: TGTGCCAGCAGCTTAATGTTCAGTCAAGAGACCCAGTACTTC

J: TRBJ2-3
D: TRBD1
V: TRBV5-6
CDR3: CASSLQGWGTDTQYF
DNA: TGTGCCAGCAGCTTACAGGGGTGGGGCACAGATACGCAGTATTTT

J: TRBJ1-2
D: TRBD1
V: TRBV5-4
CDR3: CASSLGQGGIGYTF
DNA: TGTGCCAGCAGCCTTGGACAGGGCGGCATTGGCTACACCTTC

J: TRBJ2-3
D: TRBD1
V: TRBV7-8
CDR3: CASSPDRGTQYF
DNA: TGTGCCAGCAGCCCGGACAGGGGAACGCAGTATTTT

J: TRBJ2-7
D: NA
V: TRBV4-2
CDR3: CASSQAQRSAYEQYF
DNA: TGTGCCAGCAGCCAAGCCCAGCGAAGTGCCTACGAGCAGTACTTC

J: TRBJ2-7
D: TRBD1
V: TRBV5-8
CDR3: CASRNYRGSSYEQYF
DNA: TGTGCCAGCAGGAATTACAGGGGAAGCTCCTACGAGCAGTACTTC

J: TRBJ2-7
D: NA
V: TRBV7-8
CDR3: CASSLTDGAYEQYF
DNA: TGTGCCAGCAGCCTGACCGACGGGGCCTACGAGCAGTACTTC

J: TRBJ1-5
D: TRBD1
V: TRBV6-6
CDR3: CASSYSGQGQPQHF
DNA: TGTGCCAGCAGTTACTCGGGACAGGGTCAGCCCCAGCATTTT

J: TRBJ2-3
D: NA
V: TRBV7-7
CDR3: CASSPVGTTDTQYF
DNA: TGTGCCAGCAGCCCCGTAGGGACTACAGATACGCAGTATTTT

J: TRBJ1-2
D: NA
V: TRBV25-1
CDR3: CASSELMGQGYTF
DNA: TGTGCCAGCAGTGAATTGATGGGGCAAGGCTACACCTTC

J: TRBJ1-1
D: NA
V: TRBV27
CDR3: CASSTSGSPEAFF
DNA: TGTGCCAGCAGTACATCCGGGAGCCCTGAAGCTTTCTTT

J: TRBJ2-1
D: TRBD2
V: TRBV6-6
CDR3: CASSSGETSGSEQFF
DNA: TGTGCCAGCAGTTCAGGTGAGACTAGCGGGAGTGAGCAGTTCTTC

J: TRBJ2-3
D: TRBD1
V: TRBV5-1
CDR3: CASSYAGQVTDTQYF
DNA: TGCGCCAGCAGCTACGCGGGACAGGTCACAGATACGCAGTATTTT

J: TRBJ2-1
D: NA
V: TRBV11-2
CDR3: CASSPRGGGSYNEQFF
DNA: TGTGCCAGCAGCCCCCGCGGGGGCGGCTCCTACAATGAGCAGTTCTTC

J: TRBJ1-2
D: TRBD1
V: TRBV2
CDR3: CASSRDREKRYTF
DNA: TGTGCCAGCAGTAGGGACAGGGAGAAGCGCTACACCTTC

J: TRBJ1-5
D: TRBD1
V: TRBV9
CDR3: CASSVTGASGPQHF
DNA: TGTGCCAGCAGCGTCACAGGGGCCTCTGGGCCCCAGCATTTT

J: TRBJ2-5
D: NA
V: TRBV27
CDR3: CASSLGGHGGETQYF
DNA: TGTGCCAGCAGTTTGGGGGGGCATGGCGGCGAGACCCAGTACTTC

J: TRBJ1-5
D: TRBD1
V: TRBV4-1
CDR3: CASSQGDRQGPQHF
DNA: TGCGCCAGCAGCCAAGGGGACAGGCAGGGGCCCCAGCATTTT

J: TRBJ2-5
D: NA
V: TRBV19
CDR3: CASSRGEETQYF
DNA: TGTGCCAGTAGTAGGGGAGAAGAGACCCAGTACTTC

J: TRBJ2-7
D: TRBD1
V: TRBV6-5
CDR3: CASRKDRGAYEQYF
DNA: TGTGCCAGCAGGAAAGACAGGGGAGCCTACGAGCAGTACTTC

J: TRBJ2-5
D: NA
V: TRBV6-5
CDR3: CASSSLQETQYF
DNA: TGTGCCAGCAGTTCCTTGCAAGAGACCCAGTACTTC

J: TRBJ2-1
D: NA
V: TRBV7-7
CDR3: CASSWSVGGEQFF
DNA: TGTGCCAGCAGCTGGTCGGTTGGCGGTGAGCAGTTCTTC

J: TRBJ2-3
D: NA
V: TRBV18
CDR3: CASSAAVPLTDTQYF
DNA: TGTGCCAGCTCAGCGGCCGTACCACTCACAGATACGCAGTATTTT

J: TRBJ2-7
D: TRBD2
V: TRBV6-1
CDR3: CASSVSGTYEQYF
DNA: TGTGCCAGCAGTGTTAGCGGGACCTACGAGCAGTACTTC